A single sample is the source of the 18 T cell receptor beta chains below, sequenced in a study of blood T cell repertoires in COVID-19. Measured with immunoSEQ multiplex PCR; TCRdb has only the in-frame clones, and not every one. In the table there are approximately 300,000 clones, roughly 83% of which are singletons. Sequenced: peripheral blood. The receptor source for this set is a woman aged 50 to 60 with acute or convalescent COVID-19.

This sequence joins TRBV15 and TRBJ1-1; D is unclear. Germline CDR1 reads LNHNV; CDR2 reads YYDKDF (reference sequence). The CDR3 covers 13 residues. V lost 3 bases and J 3 bases, leaving 8 bases between the germline ends. CDR3 residues: CATSSVLDTEAFF. The DNA of the CDR3 is TGTGCCACCAGCAGTGTCCTCGACACTGAAGCTTTCTTT.

This clone appeared once. This chain uses TRBV9 with TRBJ2-5; 12 bases agree with TRBD2. J lost 4 bases, V lost 3 bases, and 7 bases had no gene match. The CDR3 spans 16 residues. Germline-derived CDR1 and CDR2 are SGDLS and YYNGEE. CDR3 loop: CASSASGRASGETQYF. In nucleotides, the CDR3 is TGTGCCAGCAGCGCTAGCGGGAGGGCTTCGGGAGAGACCCAGTACTTC.

This chain uses TRBV10-2 with TRBJ1-2; tentatively, D is TRBD1 (6 bases). V shed 6 bases and J shed 2 bases, with 16 bases lying between them. In germline, CDR1 is WSHSY, CDR2 SAAADI. The CDR3 is made up of 15 amino acids. The CDR3 nucleotides are TGCGCCAGCAGGGGAGGGGGAGTGGGAAACTATGGCTACACCTTC. Translated, it gives CASRGGGVGNYGYTF.

V usage is TRBV5-6 and J usage is TRBJ2-7; D is perhaps TRBD1 (6 bases). There are 16 residues in the CDR3. V gave up 0 bases and J gave up 4 bases, with 17 bases separating them. The germline CDR1 and CDR2 sequences are SGHDT and YYEEEE. CDR3 in amino acids: CASSLGRGQSRYEQYF. Here the CDR3 DNA reads TGTGCCAGCAGCTTGGGCAGGGGCCAAAGTAGGTACGAGCAGTACTTC.

As regards this clone: Other DNA sequences in this specimen translate into the identical CDR3. The chain uses TRBV6-1 and TRBJ2-7; 11 bases align to TRBD1. This CDR3 is built from 14 residues. Germline V lookup: CDR1 MNHNS, CDR2 SASEGT. Trimming at V came to 3 bases and at J to 4 bases, leaving 2 bases not matched to a gene. In DNA form, the CDR3 reads TGTGCCAGCAGTGAGGGGACAGGGGGGTACGAGCAGTACTTC. It codes for CASSEGTGGYEQYF.

This chain connects TRBV27 to TRBJ2-5; TRBD2 matches 8 bases. Trimming at V came to 2 bases and at J to 5 bases, leaving 4 bases not matched to a gene. CDR1 is MNHEY, CDR2 SMNVEV, per germline (reference sequence). CDR3 length: 14 amino acids. This CDR3 is CASSLAGGGETQYF. CDR3 in DNA: TGTGCCAGCAGTTTAGCGGGAGGCGGGGAGACCCAGTACTTC.

The gene calls are TRBV30 and TRBJ2-1; TRBD2 is a possible D gene (6 bases). V was cut by 5 bases and J by 7 bases, with 12 bases left in between. Germline values: CDR1 GTSNPN, CDR2 SVGIG (reference sequence). This CDR3 spans 12 amino acids. Here the CDR3 DNA reads TGTGCCTGGCGACTAGTTTCTAATGAGCAGTTCTTC. Translated, it gives CAWRLVSNEQFF.

CDR3 amino acids: CASSPLGWATEAFF. The CDR3 bases are TGTGCCAGCAGCCCCCTTGGGTGGGCCACTGAAGCTTTCTTT. The genes are TRBV14 and TRBJ1-1; D gene uncertain. Germline V gene sequence: CDR1 SGHDN, CDR2 FVKESK. This CDR3 contains 14 residues. V lost 4 bases and J 4 bases, leaving 13 bases between the germline ends.

The CDR3 is CASRATGVDTEAFF. The CDR3 nucleotides read TGTGCCAGCAGAGCAACAGGGGTAGACACTGAAGCTTTCTTT. The rearrangement joins TRBV2 to TRBJ1-1; 7 bases fit TRBD1. This CDR3 spans 14 amino acids. CDR1 SNHLY and CDR2 FYNNEI come from the germline V gene. J gave up 3 bases and V 6 bases, and 7 bases lay outside the gene matches. The complete variable domain, with remaining parts taken from reference TRBV2 and TRBJ1-1, reads EPEVTQTPSHQVTQMGQEVILRCVPISNHLYFYWYRQILGQKVEFLVSFYNNEISEKSEIFDDQFSVERPDGSNFTLKIRSTKLEDSAMYFCASRATGVDTEAFFGQGTRLTVV.

This clone was detected only once. V is TRBV6-1 and J is TRBJ1-3; 8 bases align to TRBD1. The germline V gene has CDR1 MNHNS and CDR2 SASEGT. The V and J ends lost 3 bases and 7 bases, in that order; junction bases with no gene match: 11. The CDR3 extends over 16 amino acids. The CDR3 reads CASSDGQGPRANTIYF. The DNA of the CDR3 is TGTGCCAGCAGTGATGGACAGGGACCACGGGCTAACACCATATATTTT.

V is TRBV5-5 and J is TRBJ2-7, with TRBD2 matching over 10 bases. CDR1 is SGHKS and CDR2 is YYEKEE in the germline V gene (reference sequence). The CDR3 covers 14 residues. With 1 base clipped from V and 2 bases from J, the junction kept 0 bases outside the gene matches. The CDR3 is CASSLTSGTYEQYF. CDR3 coding DNA: TGTGCCAGCAGCTTGACTAGCGGGACCTACGAGCAGTACTTC.

The gene calls are TRBV2 and TRBJ1-6, with D possibly TRBD1 on 5 matching bases. This CDR3 region has 16 residues. V was clipped by 6 bases and J by 8 bases, with 20 bases between them. From germline, CDR1 is SNHLY and CDR2 FYNNEI. In DNA form, the CDR3 reads TGTGCCAGCAGCCTGCGGTCGCCCAGGGTGGATTCACCCCTCCACTTT. Residues: CASSLRSPRVDSPLHF.

The chain uses TRBV5-1 and TRBJ2-1; D unresolved. Germline CDR1 reads SGHRS; CDR2 reads YFSETQ. CDR3 length: 15 amino acids. V lost 0 bases, J lost 0 bases, and 7 bases lay in between. CDR3 nucleotide sequence: TGCGCCAGCAGCTTGGGGGCCAGCTCCTACAATGAGCAGTTCTTC. Translating it yields CASSLGASSYNEQFF.

This chain connects TRBV4-3 to TRBJ2-5; TRBD1 might be the D (6 bases). Germline CDR1 and CDR2: LGHNA and YSLEER. This CDR3 comprises 17 residues. Trimming took off 0 bases at V and 4 bases at J, with 18 bases between the two ends. This CDR3 reads CASSQEAQTGTRETQYF. CDR3 sequence (DNA): TGCGCCAGCAGCCAAGAGGCGCAAACAGGGACCCGAGAGACCCAGTACTTC.

This clone was detected a few times. V usage is TRBV28 and J usage is TRBJ1-5; D unresolved. The CDR3 runs to 13 residues. The germline CDR1 and CDR2 sequences are MDHEN and SYDVKM. Trimming stripped 5 bases from V and 4 bases from J, with 9 bases between. CDR3 sequence: CASSPSENQPQHF. CDR3 DNA sequence: TGTGCCAGCAGTCCCTCAGAAAATCAGCCCCAGCATTTT. Combining the CDR3 with reference TRBV28 and TRBJ1-5 gives the whole variable domain DVKVTQSSRYLVKRTGEKVFLECVQDMDHENMFWYRQDPGLGLRLIYFSYDVKMKEKGDIPEGYSVSREKKERFSLILESASTNQTSMYLCASSPSENQPQHFGDGTRLSIL.

The chain carries TRBV2 and TRBJ2-7; D unclear. CDR3 size: 11 residues. The germline V and J ends were trimmed by 4 bases and 3 bases, with 4 bases remaining between them. Germline values: CDR1 SNHLY, CDR2 FYNNEI. The CDR3 here is CASSGYYEQYF. The DNA for the CDR3 is TGTGCCAGCAGTGGTTACTACGAGCAGTACTTC.

This sequence joins TRBV30 and TRBJ2-7; 11 bases are a match to TRBD1. CDR1 is GTSNPN, CDR2 SVGIG, per germline (reference sequence). V lost 6 bases to trimming and J lost 1 base; unmatched junction nucleotides: 17. The CDR3 sequence is 18 residues long. The CDR3, as DNA: TGTGCCTGCAACCTCGGACAGGGGGCGTTAGCGCCTTCCTACGAGCAGTACTTC. Protein: CACNLGQGALAPSYEQYF. The variable domain in full, completed from reference TRBV30 and TRBJ2-7, reads SQTIHQWPATLVQPVGSPLSLECTVEGTSNPNLYWYRQAAGRGLQLLFYSVGIGQISSEVPQNLSASRPQDRQFILSSKKLLLSDSGFYLCACNLGQGALAPSYEQYFGPGTRLTVT.

The CDR3 nucleotides read TGTGCCAGCAGTTTAACAGGGTCTTGGGGCTACACCTTC. Residues: CASSLTGSWGYTF. The chain couples TRBV27 to TRBJ1-2, with a possible D match to TRBD1 (6 bases). Looked up from germline, CDR1 is MNHEY and CDR2 is SMNVEV (reference sequence). The V end was cut by 2 bases, the J end by 8 bases, with 12 bases between. CDR3 length equals 13 residues.